This T cell receptor beta chain was sequenced for a study of blood T cell repertoires in COVID-19. Study overall: From the United States, Italy and Spain came samples of acute and convalescent COVID-19.

The V gene's germline CDR1 is SEHNR and CDR2 FQNEAQ (reference sequence). The germline V and J ends were trimmed by 4 bases and 5 bases, with 24 bases remaining between them. The CDR3 runs 17 residues. Participants, about 18 to 90 years old, spanned about two dozen US areas. What the recovered Cohort 3 donors had was two negative PCRs, clearance, or symptom resolution. Methods used by the authors: Reference gene primer amplification in the assay estimated nucleated cell counts. The data were produced by immunoSEQ multiplex PCR, yet TCRdb's version contains in-frame clones alone and is incomplete. That table gives V, J and clone size, and the DNA gave D and trimming. Of a few hundred thousand clones listed, more than 75% are singletons.

This sequence was found in a man aged 25-40 years who had recovered from COVID-19. This rearrangement joins TRBV7-9 to TRBJ2-7; D may be TRBD2 (6 bases). Sequenced: PBMCs or T cells enriched from blood (not recorded which). The CDR3 loop reads CASSSGRAEGWVHEQYF. In DNA form, the CDR3 reads TGTGCCAGCAGCTCAGGACGGGCGGAGGGGTGGGTCCACGAGCAGTACTTC.